Shown below are 14 T cell receptor beta chains from a single sample sequenced in a study of blood T cell repertoires in COVID-19. Data came from immunoSEQ multiplex PCR; TCRdb stores just in-frame clones and leaves some out. Of around 250,000 clones listed, roughly 86% are singletons. Sequences were obtained from peripheral blood. Source of these receptors: a woman aged 60-75 years who had recovered from COVID-19.

The rearrangement uses TRBV7-2 and TRBJ2-1, with D perhaps TRBD2 (5 bases). The CDR3 consists of 15 residues. Trimming stripped 5 bases from V and 2 bases from J, with 13 bases between. In germline, CDR1 is SGHTA, CDR2 FQGNSA. CDR3 amino acids: CASSPGLLPYNEQFF. CDR3 sequence (DNA): TGTGCCAGCAGCCCCGGACTCTTACCCTACAATGAGCAGTTCTTC.

The chain couples TRBV19 to TRBJ1-1; no definite D call. Germline CDR1 is LNHDA and CDR2 is SQIVND (reference sequence). V was shortened by 5 bases and J by 4 bases, with 11 bases between the two germline ends. There are 13 residues in the CDR3. The CDR3 DNA follows: TGTGCCAGTAGTCTTGGAGGGCTCACTGAAGCTTTCTTT. Residues: CASSLGGLTEAFF.

The chain couples TRBV7-3 to TRBJ2-1; 8 bases are a match to TRBD2. Looked up from germline, CDR1 is SGHTA and CDR2 is FQGTGA. J lost 0 bases, V lost 4 bases, and 8 bases had no gene match. CDR3 length: 17 amino acids. CDR3 bases: TGTGCCAGCAGCTACCAAAGCGGGGGAAGCTCCTACAATGAGCAGTTCTTC. Amino acid sequence: CASSYQSGGSSYNEQFF.

The chain employs TRBV28 and TRBJ2-7, with 8 bases aligning to TRBD1. CDR3 size: 14 residues. CDR1 is MDHEN, CDR2 SYDVKM, per germline. With V trimmed by 5 bases and J by 7 bases, 10 bases remained unmatched. CDR3 in DNA: TGTGCCAGCAGTCTGGGGGACAGGTGGTTGGAGCAGTACTTC. It yields the protein CASSLGDRWLEQYF.

J is TRBJ1-2 and V is TRBV5-1, with 8 bases lining up with TRBD1. CDR3 length equals 14 residues. V lost 3 bases and J lost 4; bases outside the gene matches: 5. Per germline, CDR1 SGHRS and CDR2 YFSETQ. The CDR3 DNA reads TGCGCCAGCAGCTCCCCCGGGACAGGCTATGGCTACACCTTC. Amino acids: CASSSPGTGYGYTF.

The rearrangement links TRBV5-1 to TRBJ2-1; TRBD1 matches 7 bases. This CDR3 region has 19 residues. CDR1 SGHRS and CDR2 YFSETQ come from the germline V gene. J gave up 2 bases and V 7 bases, and 21 bases lay outside the gene matches. This chain's CDR3 is CASRSTGPQSSVAYNEQFF. CDR3 sequence (DNA): TGCGCCAGCCGATCGACAGGGCCCCAAAGCTCTGTAGCCTACAATGAGCAGTTCTTC.

The V gene is TRBV5-4, the J gene TRBJ2-5, with D possibly matching TRBD2 (6 bases). The V end was cut by 5 bases, the J end by 4 bases, with 15 bases between. Germline CDR1 and CDR2: SGHNT and YYREEE (reference sequence). The CDR3 is made up of 14 amino acids. In DNA, the CDR3 is TGTGCCAGCAGGGGAAAGGGGCGGGGAGAGACCCAGTACTTC. It yields the protein CASRGKGRGETQYF.

V gene TRBV28 combines with J gene TRBJ1-2, with 9 bases fitting TRBD1. The CDR3 consists of 13 residues. The V gene's germline CDR1 is MDHEN and CDR2 SYDVKM. Trimming removed 8 bases from V and 4 bases from J; junction bases left unmatched: 5. CDR3 residues: CASGTGLIYGYTF. In DNA, the CDR3 is TGTGCCAGCGGGACAGGGTTGATCTATGGCTACACCTTC.

This clone was detected ten times or more. The genes are TRBV7-9 and TRBJ2-4; 8 bases map to TRBD1. With 3 bases clipped from V and 3 bases from J, the junction kept 4 bases outside the gene matches. The CDR3 is 15 residues long. CDR1 and CDR2 (germline): SEHNR, FQNEAQ (reference sequence). This chain's CDR3 is CASSLAGGFKNIQYF. For the CDR3, the DNA is TGTGCCAGCAGCTTGGCAGGGGGCTTCAAAAACATTCAGTACTTC.

Only one count was recorded for this clone. J is TRBJ2-1 and V is TRBV9; TRBD1 agrees at 9 bases. V shed 5 bases and J 3 bases; nucleotides not matched to a gene: 6. This CDR3 contains 15 residues. Germline V gene lookup returns CDR1 SGDLS and CDR2 YYNGEE. The CDR3 DNA sequence: TGTGCCAGCAGAGAAACAGGGGGCTACTACAATGAGCAGTTCTTC. Encoded protein: CASRETGGYYNEQFF.

The rearrangement links TRBV6-2 or TRBV6-3 to TRBJ1-5; D is possibly TRBD1 (5 bases). CDR3 length: 14 amino acids. Looked up from germline, CDR1 is MNHEY and CDR2 is SVGEGT. V lost 0 bases and J 6 bases, leaving 9 bases between the germline ends. The CDR3 nucleotides are TGTGCCAGCAGTTACTCGTCCAGGGCTCAGCCCCAGCATTTT. Residues: CASSYSSRAQPQHF.

The chain couples TRBV7-2 to TRBJ2-1, with 10 positions matching TRBD1. The V gene's germline CDR1 is SGHTA and CDR2 FQGNSA. CDR3 length: 15 amino acids. The trim removed 4 bases at V and 2 bases at J, leaving 2 bases unmatched. CDR3 in amino acids: CASSSGTGAYNEQFF. CDR3 nucleotide sequence: TGTGCCAGCAGCTCCGGGACAGGGGCCTACAATGAGCAGTTCTTC.

The chain recombines TRBV4-1 with TRBJ2-5; 7 positions match TRBD2. CDR3 length: 13 amino acids. The junction had 3 bases not matched to a gene; V was cut back by 3 bases and J by 5 bases. The germline CDR1 and CDR2 sequences are MGHRA and YSYEKL. The CDR3 nucleotides read TGCGCCAGCAGCCAGACCGGGGGGGAGACCCAGTACTTC. Encoded protein: CASSQTGGETQYF.

A single count supports this clone. The chain combines TRBV7-9 with TRBJ1-2; D unclear. In germline, CDR1 is SEHNR, CDR2 FQNEAQ (reference sequence). V lost 5 bases and J 1 base, leaving 14 bases between the germline ends. The CDR3 has 15 amino acids. CDR3: CASSPSPRNNYGYTF. Written as DNA, the CDR3 is TGTGCCAGCAGCCCCTCGCCGCGGAATAACTATGGCTACACCTTC.